The subject of this entry is one TCR beta chain. This sample is part of a study of control samples from healthy donors and cancer patients. The CDR3 sequence is 15 residues long. Looked up from germline, CDR1 is KGHSH and CDR2 is LQKENI. Trimming took 4 bases from V and 2 from J; bases not matched to a gene: 5. Only in-frame clones appear in the TCRdb table, and some are missing; sequencing was by immunoSEQ multiplex PCR. In the table there are tens of thousands of clones, 88% of which are singletons. The V gene is TRBV18, the J gene TRBJ1-5; 7 bases map to TRBD1. This TCR came from a man in his fifties with head and neck cancer. Sequencing was carried out using PBMCs. In nucleotides, the CDR3 is TGTGCCAGCTCACTTGGACAGGAGGGCAATCAGCCCCAGCATTTT. It yields the protein CASSLGQEGNQPQHF. The entire variable domain, with the rest obtained from reference TRBV18 and TRBJ1-5, is as follows: NAGVMQNPRHLVRRRGQEARLRCSPMKGHSHVYWYRQLPEEGLKFMVYLQKENIIDESGMPKERFSAEFPKEGPSILRIQQVVRGDSAAYFCASSLGQEGNQPQHFGDGTRLSIL.